A single sample is the source of the 29 T cell receptor beta chains below, sequenced in a study of post-analysis software for immune sequencing data. Their antigens remain unidentified. Incorporated into the TCR beta cDNA libraries were unique molecular identifiers, which served to reduce PCR and sequencing biases. TCRdb re-derived calls from the PCR reads in MiXCR, one entry per CDR3 protein. The sample yields under 900,000 distinct CDR3 sequences, around 50% seen once. The study, taken as a whole, reports: The study found TRBV5-6, TRBV5-1 and TRBV20-1 among about five TRBV segments more frequent in patients than controls.

Sequencing input: blood. These receptors were collected from a girl between 5 and 17 years old with multiple sclerosis.

The rearrangement joins TRBV5-1 to TRBJ1-1, with D uncertain. V was shortened by 4 bases and J by 1 base, with 8 bases between the two germline ends. The CDR3 is made up of 13 amino acids. Germline V gene lookup returns CDR1 SGHRS and CDR2 YFSETQ. The CDR3 region is CASSIERNTEAFF. The CDR3 bases are TGCGCCAGCAGCATTGAAAGGAACACTGAAGCTTTCTTT.

The sample holds a few counts of this clonotype. This chain uses TRBV29-1 with TRBJ2-7, with 7 bases identical to TRBD2. The CDR3 is 15 amino acids. CDR1 and CDR2 from the germline V gene are SQVTM and ANQGSEA. V was pared by 7 bases and J by 1 base, with 13 bases of the junction left unmatched. CDR3 sequence reads: CSAGRGNSVSYEQYF. For the CDR3, the DNA is TGCAGCGCTGGGCGGGGGAACAGCGTTTCCTACGAGCAGTACTTC.

The chain recombines TRBV7-2 with TRBJ2-3; D not certain. CDR1 SGHTA and CDR2 FQGNSA come from the germline V gene. The V gene lost 4 bases and the J gene lost 2 bases, with 13 bases spanning the gap. The CDR3 loop spans 15 amino acids. The CDR3 region is CASSYSPLNTDTQYF. DNA for the CDR3: TGTGCCAGCAGCTACTCGCCCCTGAACACAGATACGCAGTATTTT.

This chain links TRBV14 with TRBJ2-7; tentatively, D is TRBD1 (6 bases). This CDR3 spans 14 amino acids. Germline CDR1 SGHDN, CDR2 FVKESK. The V gene lost 5 bases and the J gene lost 0 bases, with 11 bases spanning the gap. CDR3 region: CASSWTVDSYEQYF. CDR3 DNA: TGTGCCAGCAGCTGGACAGTTGACTCCTACGAGCAGTACTTC.

V is TRBV5-1 and J is TRBJ2-4; D is perhaps TRBD2 (5 bases). TRBJ2-7 matches the DNA end more closely, so the J call is doubtful. Germline CDR1 reads SGHRS; CDR2 reads YFSETQ. This CDR3 is built from 13 residues. The CDR3 loop reads CASSLAEGHEQYF. CDR3 in DNA: TGCGCCAGCAGCTTGGCCGAGGGCCACGAGCAGTACTTC.

Notes on this clonotype: Its ends do not fully match the called genes, so a read error is possible. The rearrangement joins TRBV5-1 to TRBJ2-3; TRBD2 might be the D (6 bases). CDR3 length equals 14 residues. Germline V gene data show CDR1 as SGHRS and CDR2 as YFSETQ. The CDR3 DNA is TGCGCCAGCAGCTTGGATAGCGGAACAGATGCGCAGTATTTT. Amino acid sequence: CASSLDSGTDAQYF.

This chain links TRBV29-1 with TRBJ2-7, with D unresolved. This CDR3 is 12 amino acids long. Trimming removed 7 bases at V and 3 bases at J, with 13 bases between. The germline gives CDR1 SQVTM, CDR2 ANQGSEA. The CDR3 sequence is CSAGRTNYEQYF. The CDR3 bases are TGCAGCGCTGGAAGGACCAACTACGAGCAGTACTTC.

This clonotype appeared a few times. The genes are TRBV7-9 and TRBJ2-1; D might be TRBD1 or TRBD2, each matching 5 bases. Trimming pared 6 bases from V and 5 bases from J, leaving 17 bases between. The CDR3 loop spans 15 amino acids. Germline assignment: CDR1 SEHNR and CDR2 FQNEAQ (reference sequence). CDR3 amino acids: CASRLLRDGNNEQFF. CDR3 DNA sequence: TGTGCCAGCAGGTTACTTCGGGACGGAAACAATGAGCAGTTCTTC.

This chain joins TRBV25-1 and TRBJ1-6; TRBD1 matches 9 bases. The CDR3 length is 15 residues. Germline loops: CDR1 MGHDK, CDR2 SYGVNS. V gave up 3 bases and J gave up 6 bases; unmatched junction bases: 3. This chain's CDR3 is CASSDPGQGNSPLHF. The CDR3 nucleotides read TGTGCCAGCAGTGACCCGGGACAGGGTAATTCACCCCTCCACTTT.

The table lists this clonotype with a count of one. As DNA, the CDR3 is TGTGCCAGCAGCCAAGATGGTGCCTGGGGAGAGACCCAGTACTTC. Protein sequence: CASSQDGAWGETQYF. The chain couples TRBV4-2 to TRBJ2-7, with D hard to call. The J call is doubtful: the DNA matches TRBJ2-5 better. CDR3 length: 15 amino acids. Germline lookup yields CDR1 LGHNA and CDR2 YNFKEQ.

CDR3 sequence reads: CASSLGRGRIYNEQFF. CDR3 bases: TGTGCCAGCAGCCTCGGCAGGGGGCGAATCTACAATGAGCAGTTCTTC. This chain links TRBV3-1 with TRBJ2-1, with 8 bases matching TRBD1. This CDR3 has 16 residues. V trimming: 4 bases; J trimming: 3 bases; junction bases outside the gene matches: 8. Germline V lookup: CDR1 LGHDT, CDR2 YNNKEL (reference sequence).

V and J are TRBV3-1 and TRBJ2-5, with unresolved D. The J call may be incorrect, as the DNA end agrees better with TRBJ2-7. Germline-derived CDR1 and CDR2 are LGHDT and YNNKEL (reference sequence). The CDR3 runs to 14 residues. The CDR3 coding sequence is TGTGCCAGCAGCCAAGAAGGACGTTATTACGAGCAGTACTTC. It yields the protein CASSQEGRYYEQYF.

This chain links TRBV5-1 with TRBJ2-7, with unresolved D. The CDR3 covers 16 residues. Germline loops: CDR1 SGHRS, CDR2 YFSETQ. Trimming removed 0 bases from V and 3 bases from J, with 16 bases in between. CDR3 in DNA: TGCGCCAGCAGCTTGGCCGCCGCCGCCGGCGGCTACGAGCAGTACTTC. The encoded protein is CASSLAAAAGGYEQYF.

This chain links TRBV4-2 with TRBJ2-7; 9 nucleotides agree with TRBD1. V lost 4 bases and J lost 3; bases outside the gene matches: 7. This CDR3 comprises 15 residues. Germline V gene lookup returns CDR1 LGHNA and CDR2 YNFKEQ. Here the CDR3 DNA reads TGTGCCAGCAGCCCATCGGACAGGGGACACTACGAGCAGTACTTC. Its protein product is CASSPSDRGHYEQYF.

This clonotype showed up just a few times. The J gene is TRBJ2-1, the V gene TRBV6-5, with TRBD1 matching 8 bases. The CDR3 length is 16 residues. Germline V lookup: CDR1 MNHEY, CDR2 SVGAGI. V shed 0 bases, J shed 13 bases, and the junction held 14 bases outside the gene matches. The CDR3 is CASSYSATGAKETQFF. The CDR3 bases are TGTGCCAGCAGTTACTCAGCGACAGGGGCCAAAGAGACCCAGTTCTTC.

The CDR3 loop is CSALGQPAAQHF. The CDR3 DNA reads as TGCAGTGCCTTGGGACAGCCGGCGGCCCAGCATTTT. The chain is built from TRBV20-1 and TRBJ1-5; the match to TRBD1 covers 7 bases. The ends lost 6 bases at V and 11 bases at J; junction bases unmatched: 10. Germline CDR1 is DFQATT and CDR2 is SNEGSKA (reference sequence). This CDR3 has 12 residues.

This chain joins TRBV18 and TRBJ1-2; D gene ambiguous. This CDR3 is built from 18 residues. CDR1 and CDR2 from the germline V gene are KGHSH and LQKENI. Trimming cost V 1 base and J 0 bases, with 18 bases left between them. The CDR3 nucleotides are TGTGCCAGCTCACCACGGATGGGGATGGGCAGAGCTAACTATGGCTACACCTTC. Translation gives CASSPRMGMGRANYGYTF.

The V and J genes are TRBV9 and TRBJ2-5, with 12 bases fitting TRBD2. Per the germline V gene, CDR1 is SGDLS and CDR2 is YYNGEE. J gave up 2 bases and V 1 base, and 3 bases lay outside the gene matches. CDR3 length: 16 residues. The CDR3 sequence: CASSVRGLAGQETQYF. The CDR3 DNA is TGTGCCAGCAGCGTAAGAGGACTAGCGGGACAAGAGACCCAGTACTTC. The whole variable domain, remainder taken from reference TRBV9 and TRBJ2-5, is DSGVTQTPKHLITATGQRVTLRCSPRSGDLSVYWYQQSLDQGLQFLIQYYNGEERAKGNILERFSAQQFPDLHSELNLSSLELGDSALYFCASSVRGLAGQETQYFGPGTRLLVL.

This clonotype was counted between two and nine times. J is TRBJ2-7 and V is TRBV29-1; D remains unclear. The V gene's germline CDR1 is SQVTM and CDR2 ANQGSEA. Trimming cost V 1 base and J 4 bases, with 8 bases left between them. There are 12 residues in the CDR3. CDR3 nucleotides: TGCAGCGTTGAAGGGTTACAGTACGAGCAGTACTTC. It yields the protein CSVEGLQYEQYF.

This chain connects TRBV6-1 to TRBJ1-2; TRBD1 might be the D (5 bases). The length of the CDR3 is 19 residues. CDR1 is MNHNS, CDR2 SASEGT, per germline. V shed 5 bases and J shed 2 bases, with 27 bases lying between them. DNA of the CDR3: TGTGCCAGCAGTCTCTTCCCGAGGGTTACCGGGACGCCAAACTATGGCTACACCTTC. This translates into CASSLFPRVTGTPNYGYTF.

The chain carries TRBV5-1 and TRBJ2-1; 13 bases map to TRBD2. The J segment lost 9 bases and the V segment lost 1 base, leaving 7 bases of the junction unmatched. CDR3 length: 16 residues. Germline CDR1 is SGHRS and CDR2 is YFSETQ. The CDR3 loop reads CASSLRPGLAGTEQFF. In nucleotides, the CDR3 is TGCGCCAGCAGCTTGCGTCCGGGACTAGCGGGGACTGAGCAGTTCTTC.

The V and J genes are TRBV12-3 or TRBV12-4 and TRBJ2-7; 9 bases fit TRBD1. The CDR3 length is 15 residues. The V and J ends lost 3 bases and 4 bases, in that order; junction bases with no gene match: 7. The CDR3, as DNA: TGTGCCAGCAGTTTTTTGGGACAGGGTCGATACGAGCAGTACTTC. This codes for CASSFLGQGRYEQYF.

In its sample, this clonotype was seen many times. The rearrangement uses TRBV6-5 and TRBJ2-6; TRBD1 matches 7 bases. Germline CDR1 is MNHEY and CDR2 is SVGAGI. V lost 4 bases to trimming and J lost 16 bases; unmatched junction nucleotides: 7. CDR3 size: 12 residues. The CDR3 DNA reads as TGTGCCAGCAGTTCTTTGGACAGGTTTCTGACTTTC. It codes for CASSSLDRFLTF.

With regard to this clonotype: A junction boundary mismatches the germline segment, possibly from a read error. The rearrangement joins TRBV20-1 to TRBJ2-1; D is perhaps TRBD2 (5 bases). This CDR3 is built from 18 residues. Germline V gene data show CDR1 as DFQATT and CDR2 as SNEGSKA (reference sequence). CDR3: CSAREWKGTAGIYNERFF. The CDR3 DNA reads as TGCAGTGCTAGAGAATGGAAGGGAACGGCGGGTATTTACAATGAGCGGTTCTTC.

The rearrangement uses TRBV7-8 and TRBJ2-3, with TRBD2 matching 9 bases. The CDR3 has 17 amino acids. The germline V gene has CDR1 SGHVS and CDR2 FQNEAQ. V lost 2 bases and J lost 2; bases outside the gene matches: 8. The CDR3 bases are TGTGCCAGCAGCTTAAAGCGACTAGCGGTACACACAGATACGCAGTATTTT. Encoded protein: CASSLKRLAVHTDTQYF.

The chain combines TRBV7-9 with TRBJ2-3, with D perhaps given as TRBD1 or TRBD2 (5 bases each). Germline CDR1 reads SEHNR; CDR2 reads FQNEAQ (reference sequence). The CDR3 extends over 14 amino acids. V lost 5 bases to trimming and J lost 2 bases, with 11 bases between them. The CDR3 is CASSPRGFTDTQYF. The CDR3 DNA reads TGTGCCAGCAGCCCGAGGGGATTCACAGATACGCAGTATTTT.

J is TRBJ1-2 and V is TRBV5-1; D is undetermined. This CDR3 has 14 amino acids. The V end was cut by 1 base, the J end by 4 bases, with 11 bases between. CDR1 is SGHRS and CDR2 is YFSETQ in the germline V gene. The CDR3 bases are TGCGCCAGCAGCTTGTATGAGGGAAGCTATGGCTACACCTTC. The encoded protein is CASSLYEGSYGYTF.

V and J are TRBV2 and TRBJ2-7; D possibly matches TRBD1 or TRBD2 (5 bases each). Germline assignment: CDR1 SNHLY and CDR2 FYNNEI. The V gene lost 9 bases and the J gene lost 3 bases, with 18 bases spanning the gap. The CDR3 runs to 14 residues. CDR3 loop: CARSPERGIYEQYF. In DNA form, the CDR3 reads TGTGCCAGATCTCCTGAACGGGGCATCTACGAGCAGTACTTC.

The J gene is TRBJ2-3, the V gene TRBV15; unclear D gene. The germline gives CDR1 LNHNV, CDR2 YYDKDF (reference sequence). This CDR3 has 16 residues. Trimming stripped 1 base from V and 4 bases from J, with 15 bases between. As DNA, the CDR3 is TGTGCCACCAGCAGAGCCTTCGGGCGCTCATCAGATACGCAGTATTTT. Translating it yields CATSRAFGRSSDTQYF.